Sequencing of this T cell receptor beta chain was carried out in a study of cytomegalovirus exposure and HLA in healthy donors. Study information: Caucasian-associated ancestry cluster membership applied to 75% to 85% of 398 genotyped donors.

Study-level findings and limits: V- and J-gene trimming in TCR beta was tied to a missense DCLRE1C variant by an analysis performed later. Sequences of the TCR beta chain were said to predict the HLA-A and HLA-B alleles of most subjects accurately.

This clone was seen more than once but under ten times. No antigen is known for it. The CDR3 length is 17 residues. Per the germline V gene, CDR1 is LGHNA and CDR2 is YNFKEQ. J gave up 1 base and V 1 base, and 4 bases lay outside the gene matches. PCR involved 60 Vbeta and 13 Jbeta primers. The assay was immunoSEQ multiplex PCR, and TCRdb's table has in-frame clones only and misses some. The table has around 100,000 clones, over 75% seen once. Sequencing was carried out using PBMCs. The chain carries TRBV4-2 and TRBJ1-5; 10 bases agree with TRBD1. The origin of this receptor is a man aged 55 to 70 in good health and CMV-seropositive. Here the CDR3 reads CASSQGQGARSNQPQHF. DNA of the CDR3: TGTGCCAGCAGCCAAGGACAGGGGGCGAGAAGCAATCAGCCCCAGCATTTT.